A selection of T cell receptor beta chains follows, all from one sample in a study of cytomegalovirus exposure and HLA in healthy donors. Only in-frame clones appear in the TCRdb table, and some are missing; sequencing was by immunoSEQ multiplex PCR. The sample consists of 250,000 to 350,000 clones, roughly 87% of them appearing once. Sequencing was carried out using PBMCs. The receptors here all came from a woman in her twenties or thirties in good health and CMV-seropositive. Each CDR3 is given with its conserved first and last residue. The D gene is left open where the match is weak. Some rows have no size entry. The others give once, few or many, or a class for an expanded clone.

D gene	clone size	V gene	J gene	CDR3 length	CDR3 protein	CDR3 DNA
-	-	TRBV30	TRBJ2-5	13	CAWSVSGQETQYF	TGTGCCTGGAGTGTATCAGGGCAAGAGACCCAGTACTTC
TRBD2	few	TRBV4-3	TRBJ2-7	15	CASSQVGGGSYEQYF	TGCGCCAGCAGCCAAGTTGGCGGGGGCTCCTACGAGCAGTACTTC
TRBD1	-	TRBV7-8	TRBJ1-1	15	CASSETGQQNTEAFF	TGTGCCAGCAGCGAAACGGGACAGCAGAACACTGAAGCTTTCTTT
-	few	TRBV10-2	TRBJ1-4	18	CASSEFGGAYIANEKLFF	TGCGCCAGCAGTGAGTTTGGGGGCGCATATATCGCTAATGAAAAACTGTTTTTT
-	-	TRBV4-3	TRBJ2-7	18	CASSQAVTSGAGIYEQYF	TGCGCCAGCAGCCAAGCAGTAACGTCGGGGGCAGGGATCTACGAGCAGTACTTC
TRBD2	-	TRBV19	TRBJ2-7	15	CASSIGTSGGYEQYF	TGTGCCAGTAGTATTGGGACTAGCGGGGGGTACGAGCAGTACTTC
TRBD2	-	TRBV6-6	TRBJ2-1	14	CASSQRTSIDEQFF	TGTGCCAGCAGCCAACGGACTAGCATCGATGAGCAGTTCTTC
-	-	TRBV30	TRBJ1-5	14	CAWTGADFNQPQHF	TGTGCCTGGACAGGGGCCGACTTTAATCAGCCCCAGCATTTT
-	-	TRBV6-5	TRBJ1-5	15	CASSSSWGVNQPQHF	TGTGCCAGCAGCTCCAGTTGGGGGGTCAATCAGCCCCAGCATTTT
-	-	TRBV29-1	TRBJ1-2	12	CSAGRDGYGYTF	TGCAGCGCCGGGAGGGATGGCTATGGCTACACCTTC
-	few	TRBV2	TRBJ1-5	14	CASRDSAPNQPQHF	TGTGCCAGCAGAGACAGCGCCCCAAATCAGCCCCAGCATTTT
TRBD2	-	TRBV9	TRBJ2-3	16	CASSVFSGGGTDTQYF	TGTGCCAGCAGCGTGTTTAGCGGGGGGGGCACAGATACGCAGTATTTT
TRBD1	-	TRBV19	TRBJ2-3	19	CASSMTGQGFASSTDTQYF	TGTGCCAGTAGTATGACGGGACAGGGGTTCGCCTCTAGCACAGATACGCAGTATTTT
-	-	TRBV4-3	TRBJ2-1	15	CASSPHGVGADEQFF	TGCGCCAGCAGCCCCCACGGAGTGGGGGCTGATGAGCAGTTCTTC
-	-	TRBV7-9	TRBJ1-6	14	CASSLIQENSPLHF	TGTGCCAGCAGCTTAATCCAGGAAAATTCACCCCTCCACTTT
-	-	TRBV30	TRBJ2-1	12	CAWSVTGPEQFF	TGTGCCTGGAGTGTTACAGGGCCTGAGCAGTTCTTC
TRBD1	-	TRBV5-6	TRBJ2-7	15	CASSLVGQGLYEQYF	TGTGCCAGCAGCTTGGTGGGACAGGGCCTATACGAGCAGTACTTC
TRBD2	-	TRBV29-1	TRBJ2-7	12	CSVAREGSEQYF	TGCAGCGTTGCCAGGGAGGGATCCGAGCAGTACTTC
-	-	TRBV5-1	TRBJ2-5	14	CASSANSGQETQYF	TGCGCCAGCAGCGCTAATAGCGGACAAGAGACCCAGTACTTC
-	-	TRBV5-5	TRBJ1-2	15	CASSRTEPSMGGYTF	TGTGCCAGCAGCCGGACGGAACCCTCAATGGGGGGCTACACCTTC
TRBD2	-	TRBV27	TRBJ2-7	16	CASSLSAGGIPYEQYF	TGTGCCAGCAGTTTATCAGCGGGAGGGATTCCCTACGAGCAGTACTTC
-	once	TRBV6-5	TRBJ2-6	15	CASSSGLSGANVLTF	TGTGCCAGCAGTTCTGGCCTATCTGGGGCCAACGTCCTGACTTTC
TRBD2	-	TRBV29-1	TRBJ2-3	16	CSVFSGGGLSPDTQYF	TGCAGCGTTTTTAGCGGGGGGGGACTTAGCCCAGATACGCAGTATTTT
-	-	TRBV10-3	TRBJ2-7	18	CAISESSPWQVLSYEQYF	TGTGCCATCAGTGAGTCTTCTCCCTGGCAGGTACTTTCCTACGAGCAGTACTTC
-	-	TRBV29-1	TRBJ2-5	15	CSVEVIPGLKETQYF	TGCAGCGTTGAAGTTATCCCGGGCCTAAAAGAGACCCAGTACTTC
TRBD1	-	TRBV29-1	TRBJ2-2	15	CSVILGTGFGGELFF	TGCAGCGTTATCCTCGGGACAGGGTTTGGCGGGGAGCTGTTTTTT
TRBD1	-	TRBV9	TRBJ2-5	15	CASSVSDRSRETQYF	TGTGCCAGCAGCGTTTCGGACAGGTCGCGCGAGACCCAGTACTTC
-	-	TRBV6-5	TRBJ2-3	12	CASSLPTDTQYF	TGTGCCAGCAGTTTGCCTACAGATACGCAGTATTTT
-	-	TRBV5-6	TRBJ1-5	17	CASSLRNKGSGDQPQHF	TGTGCCAGCAGCTTGCGAAACAAGGGGTCAGGGGATCAGCCCCAGCATTTT
TRBD1	-	TRBV14	TRBJ1-2	13	CASSRDRGFGYTF	TGTGCCAGCAGCCGGGACAGGGGATTTGGCTACACCTTC
TRBD1	-	TRBV25-1	TRBJ1-2	18	CASRGTGRVGGTTYGYTF	TGTGCCAGCAGAGGGACAGGCCGTGTGGGGGGGACTACCTATGGCTACACCTTC
TRBD1	-	TRBV28	TRBJ1-5	17	CASSPPGQGSLHQPQHF	TGTGCCAGCAGTCCGCCGGGACAGGGGTCCCTCCATCAGCCCCAGCATTTT
-	once	TRBV4-1	TRBJ2-7	15	CASSLLVGHYYEQYF	TGCGCCAGCAGCCTGCTGGTTGGCCATTACTACGAGCAGTACTTC
-	-	TRBV5-4	TRBJ2-7	14	CASSLGRSLGEQYF	TGTGCCAGCAGCTTGGGGCGTAGCTTAGGGGAGCAGTACTTC
TRBD1	once	TRBV7-9	TRBJ1-2	15	CASSLKGTGVIGYTF	TGTGCCAGCAGCTTAAAGGGGACAGGGGTAATAGGCTACACCTTC
-	-	TRBV11-2	TRBJ1-2	16	CASSLIGEGPNYGYTF	TGTGCCAGCAGCTTAATAGGAGAGGGACCCAACTATGGCTACACCTTC